The present entry profiles one TCR beta chain with its context. Its antigen is unidentified. PBMCs, at least 7 million per sample, were isolated. The record originates from a study of blood T cells in healthy people across ages. General study points: Because donor CMV status was unknown, expanded clonotype changes were possibly confounded.

Next came a second PCR, run for about 6 to 11 cycles, which used a sample-barcoded 5' primer along with a J-beta primer mix. From the 5' RACE reads, TCRdb called clonotypes with MiXCR, one entry per CDR3 protein. The sample includes hundreds of thousands of distinct CDR3 sequences, 45% to 55% of them seen just once. The sequenced sample consisted of blood. The sequence was collected from a man of 80 years or more in good health.

CDR3 sequence: CSAQGSGYGYTF. The CDR3 DNA reads TGCAGTGCCCAGGGTTCGGGCTATGGCTACACCTTC. The chain joins TRBV20-1 to TRBJ1-2; a possible D gene is TRBD1 (5 bases). The V end was cut by 6 bases, the J end by 4 bases, with 12 bases between. Germline CDR1 is DFQATT and CDR2 is SNEGSKA (reference sequence). CDR3 size: 12 residues.